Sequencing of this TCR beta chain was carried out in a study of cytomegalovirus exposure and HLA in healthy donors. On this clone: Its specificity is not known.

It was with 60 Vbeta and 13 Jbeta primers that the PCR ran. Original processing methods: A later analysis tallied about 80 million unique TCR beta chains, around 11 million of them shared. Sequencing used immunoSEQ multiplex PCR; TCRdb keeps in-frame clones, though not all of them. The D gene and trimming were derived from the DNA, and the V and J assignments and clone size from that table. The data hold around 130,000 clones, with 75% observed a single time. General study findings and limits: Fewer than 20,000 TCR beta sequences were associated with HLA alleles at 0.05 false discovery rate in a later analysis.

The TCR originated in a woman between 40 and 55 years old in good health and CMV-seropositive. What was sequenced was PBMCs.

DNA for the CDR3: TGTGCCAGTAGTATTAATGCGGGCACTGAAGCTTTCTTT. Its protein is CASSINAGTEAFF. V and J are TRBV19 and TRBJ1-1; D is unresolved. Germline CDR1 reads LNHDA; CDR2 reads SQIVND (reference sequence). The CDR3 extends over 13 amino acids. V lost 3 bases and J lost 4, with 9 bases in between.